This entry lists 2 T cell receptor beta chains sequenced from one sample in a study of OX40 agonist ivuxolimab in advanced cancers. Assay: immunoSEQ multiplex PCR; the TCRdb copy retains only in-frame clones and omits some. The sample records more than 25,000 clones, about 81% being singletons. This material consisted of CD4+ or CD8+ T cells sorted from blood, taken in a trial of the OX40 agonist ivuxolimab. These receptors originate from an adult with an advanced solid tumor such as melanoma, head and neck, liver or kidney cancer.

The sample holds one count of this clone. The chain carries TRBV7-2 and TRBJ1-5; no clear D gene. This CDR3 region has 17 residues. Per germline, CDR1 SGHTA and CDR2 FQGNSA. Trimming removed 7 bases at V and 6 bases at J, with 25 bases between. The CDR3 DNA is TGTGCCAGCAAGACAACCTCGGACTTCCCGGTTTCTCAGCCCCAGCATTTT. Translation gives CASKTTSDFPVSQPQHF. Full variable domain (rest looked up from reference TRBV7-2 and TRBJ1-5): GAGVSQSPSNKVTEKGKDVELRCDPISGHTALYWYRQSLGQGLEFLIYFQGNSAPDKSGLPSDRFSAERTGGSVSTLTIQRTQQEDSAVYLCASKTTSDFPVSQPQHFGDGTRLSIL.

The chain is built from TRBV19 and TRBJ1-5; D unclear. V shed 2 bases and J shed 3 bases, with 14 bases lying between them. The CDR3 length is 16 residues. Per the germline V gene, CDR1 is LNHDA and CDR2 is SQIVND (reference sequence). The CDR3 sequence is CASSIREEINNQPQHF. For the CDR3, the DNA is TGTGCCAGTAGTATAAGAGAGGAGATAAACAATCAGCCCCAGCATTTT.